This is a list of T cell receptor beta chains from one sample in a study of blood T cell repertoires in COVID-19. Some clones are missing from TCRdb's copy, which holds only in-frame ones; the method was immunoSEQ multiplex PCR. The sample yields tens of thousands of clones, 80% to 90% seen once. The source material was peripheral blood. Every receptor here comes from a man aged 65-85 years with acute or convalescent COVID-19. Both conserved end residues are part of each CDR3. A D gene is named only where the DNA matches it firmly. Clone size is stated in some rows and not others, as once, few, many or a class when expanded.

TRBJ2-1 TRBV7-6 TRBD2 few TGTGCCAGCAGCTTAGTTTCTAGCGGGGGATCCTACAATGAGCAGTTCTTC CASSLVSSGGSYNEQFF
TRBJ2-7 TRBV6-5 TRBD1 - TGTGCCAGCATCCCGACGGGGACAGGGGGTTTCGAGCAGTACTTC CASIPTGTGGFEQYF
TRBJ1-2 TRBV5-1 TRBD1 - TGCGCCAGCAGCTCCGGGACAGTCCGGGATGGCTACACCTTC CASSSGTVRDGYTF
TRBJ2-3 TRBV9 - - TGTGCCAGCAGCCCCGGCTGGCGGGCAGATACGCAGTATTTT CASSPGWRADTQYF
TRBJ1-5 TRBV19 - - TGTGCCAGCCACAAGCAACCAGGTCAGCCCCAGCATTTT CASHKQPGQPQHF
TRBJ2-5 TRBV25-1 - - TGTGCCAGCAGTTTTCAGGGGTTGGGGGAGACCCAGTACTTC CASSFQGLGETQYF
TRBJ1-2 TRBV9 - once TGTGCCAGCAGCGGAGGTACTAACTATGGCTACACCTTC CASSGGTNYGYTF
TRBJ2-1 TRBV15 - - TGTGCCACCAGCAGAGTTTTGTCAGGGTCTTACAATGAGCAGTTCTTC CATSRVLSGSYNEQFF
TRBJ1-2 TRBV5-6 TRBD1 - TGTGCCAGCAGCTTGGGGGGACAGGGGGCGAGCGGCTACACCTTC CASSLGGQGASGYTF
TRBJ2-1 TRBV27 - few TGTGCCAGCAAGCTAAATGACGGGACTTCGAGTGAGCAGTTCTTC CASKLNDGTSSEQFF
TRBJ2-7 TRBV2 TRBD1 - TGTGCCAGTTCCGGGACAGATGCCTACGAGCAGTACTTC CASSGTDAYEQYF
TRBJ2-5 TRBV27 - - TGTGCCAGCAGTTCTCACAGGGATCGGGAGACCCAGTACTTC CASSSHRDRETQYF
TRBJ1-3 TRBV5-1 - - TGCGCCAGCAGCCCGGAGGGCAGGTTCGGTGGAAACACCATATATTTT CASSPEGRFGGNTIYF
TRBJ1-1 TRBV6-5 TRBD1 - TGTGCCAGCAGTTGGGACAGGGCGAACACTGAAGCTTTCTTT CASSWDRANTEAFF
TRBJ1-1 TRBV3-1/TRBV3-2 TRBD1 - TGTGCCAGCAGCCACCCCCGGAGGGGGCCTCCGATGAACACTGAAGCTTTCTTT CASSHPRRGPPMNTEAFF
TRBJ1-1 TRBV7-2 - - TGTGCCAGCAGCTTAGCGGGCAGTGGCACTGAAGCTTTCTTT CASSLAGSGTEAFF
TRBJ2-1 TRBV6-5 TRBD2 - TGTGCCAGCAGTATCCCGGGGGGGTACAATGAGCAGTTCTTC CASSIPGGYNEQFF
TRBJ1-1 TRBV2 - few TGTGCCAGCATCCCGGGGGAGTACACTGAAGCTTTCTTT CASIPGEYTEAFF
TRBJ2-1 TRBV7-2 - - TGTGCCAGCAGCTTAGGAAGCGGATCCTACAATGAGCAGTTCTTC CASSLGSGSYNEQFF
TRBJ2-4 TRBV2 - - TGTGCCAGCAGTGAAGCCAGGGGACCTATTCAGTACTTC CASSEARGPIQYF
TRBJ2-7 TRBV27 TRBD1 - TGTGCCAGCATCGATACCGGGACAGCCTCCTACGAGCAGTACTTC CASIDTGTASYEQYF
TRBJ2-1 TRBV6-5 - - TGTGCCAGCAGTATGGGGGGTTCTGGGAATGAGCAGTTCTTC CASSMGGSGNEQFF
TRBJ2-5 TRBV29-1 - - TGCAGCGGTCTCCAGGGGATGGAGACCCAGTACTTC CSGLQGMETQYF
TRBJ2-3 TRBV6-6 - - TGTGCCAGCAGTTACGGGGGCAGGGTGGCAGATACGCAGTATTTT CASSYGGRVADTQYF
TRBJ2-2 TRBV5-6 TRBD2 - TGTGCCAGCAATACTCTAGCGGGAGCTGTTAACACCGGGGAGCTGTTTTTT CASNTLAGAVNTGELFF
TRBJ2-1 TRBV5-5 - - TGTGCCAGCAGCTTGGAAGGGGCGACTGAGCAGTTCTTC CASSLEGATEQFF
TRBJ1-2 TRBV3-1/TRBV3-2 TRBD1 - TGTGCCAGCAGCCCATTGGACAGGGGTGGCGTTGGCTACACCTTC CASSPLDRGGVGYTF
TRBJ2-7 TRBV7-4 TRBD1 - TGTGCCAGCAGCTTAGTGAAGAGGAGACAGGGGAGTTCCTACGAGCAGTACTTC CASSLVKRRQGSSYEQYF